This is a list of T cell receptor beta chains from one sample in a study of blood T cell repertoires in COVID-19. Sequenced by immunoSEQ multiplex PCR; TCRdb stores in-frame clones only, minus some. The profile covers more than 200,000 clones, with approximately 91% appearing a single time and more than 0.55% taken by the ten largest. Input material: peripheral blood. The origin of the receptors is a human donor in a cohort sampled during active COVID-19. The CDR3 runs from the conserved cysteine through the conserved F or W. D genes are given only for firm matches. For some rows the clone size is stated as once, few or many, or as a class when expanded; others skip it.

V,J,D,size,CDR3,DNA
TRBV10-3,TRBJ2-3,.,once,CAISESRTLKADTQYF,TGTGCCATCAGTGAGTCGAGGACTCTCAAGGCAGATACGCAGTATTTT
TRBV27,TRBJ2-7,TRBD2,.,CASSLSSVAGEQYF,TGTGCCAGCAGTTTATCGTCGGTAGCGGGTGAGCAGTACTTC
TRBV20-1,TRBJ1-1,.,.,CSASFRGSSVTEAFF,TGCAGTGCTAGTTTTAGAGGGTCTTCGGTCACTGAAGCTTTCTTT
TRBV19,TRBJ2-7,.,.,CASSTQIAVSYEQYF,TGTGCCAGTAGTACCCAAATCGCAGTGTCCTACGAGCAGTACTTC
TRBV2,TRBJ1-1,.,.,CASSPEQVGNTEAFF,TGTGCCAGCAGTCCAGAACAGGTCGGGAACACTGAAGCTTTCTTT
TRBV7-2,TRBJ2-7,TRBD2,.,CASSLGLAGVQEQYF,TGTGCCAGCAGCTTAGGACTAGCGGGAGTACAGGAGCAGTACTTC
TRBV13,TRBJ2-3,.,many,CASSPPDKFSTDTQYF,TGTGCCAGCAGCCCCCCGGACAAGTTTAGCACAGATACGCAGTATTTT
TRBV7-9,TRBJ2-1,.,.,CASSLTGLGVSYNEQFF,TGTGCCAGCAGCCTTACAGGGCTCGGCGTCTCCTACAATGAGCAGTTCTTC
TRBV4-3,TRBJ2-3,TRBD2,.,CASGIAGGRDTQYF,TGCGCCAGCGGGATCGCGGGAGGCAGAGATACGCAGTATTTT
TRBV5-8,TRBJ2-7,.,.,CASSSSSYEQYF,TGTGCCAGCAGCTCTAGCTCCTACGAGCAGTACTTC
TRBV3-1/TRBV3-2,TRBJ2-1,.,.,CASSQVEFDEQFF,TGTGCCAGCAGCCAAGTGGAGTTTGATGAGCAGTTCTTC
TRBV5-4,TRBJ2-3,TRBD2,.,CASSPGLAGVLDTQYF,TGTGCCAGCAGCCCGGGACTAGCGGGGGTCCTCGATACGCAGTATTTT
TRBV7-3,TRBJ2-5,TRBD2,.,CASSLAGGGQETQYF,TGTGCCAGCAGCTTAGCGGGAGGAGGCCAAGAGACCCAGTACTTC
TRBV28,TRBJ1-2,.,.,CASSPSTGTYGYTF,TGTGCCAGCAGTCCCTCGACAGGTACCTATGGCTACACCTTC
TRBV10-3,TRBJ2-7,TRBD2,.,CAISESRGSGRSYEQYF,TGTGCCATCAGTGAGTCGAGGGGTAGCGGGAGGTCCTACGAGCAGTACTTC
TRBV19,TRBJ1-5,.,.,CASSSLDRPGQPQHF,TGTGCCAGTAGCTCCTTAGACAGGCCGGGGCAGCCCCAGCATTTT
TRBV11-2,TRBJ1-4,TRBD1,once,CASSLRGTGVFNEKLFF,TGTGCCAGCAGCTTACGTGGGACAGGGGTTTTTAATGAAAAACTGTTTTTT